This TCR beta chain is from a study of blood T cell repertoires in COVID-19. As for the study in general: Samples of COVID-19 (acute and convalescent) were obtained from the United States, Italy and Spain.

Resolution of symptoms, clearance, or two negative PCRs was present in recovered Cohort 3 donors. In the study's own analysis: It was from reference gene primer amplification that nucleated cell counts were estimated. Some clones are missing from TCRdb's copy, which holds only in-frame ones; the method was immunoSEQ multiplex PCR. The DNA gave D and trimming, while V, J and clone size come from that table. The top ten hold under 0.75% of the sample, which has approximately 470,000 clones, approximately 90% seen once. The J segment lost 4 bases and the V segment lost 6 bases, leaving 4 bases of the junction unmatched. CDR3 length: 15 amino acids. Per germline, CDR1 LGHNT and CDR2 FRNRAP.

Sequencing used PBMCs or T cells enriched from blood (not recorded which). The clonotype was recovered from a woman aged 18-29 years who had recovered from COVID-19. The gene calls are TRBV12-5 and TRBJ2-5, with 14 positions matching TRBD2. This CDR3 reads CASGGTSGGRETQYF. The CDR3 nucleotides read TGTGCTAGTGGCGGGACTAGCGGGGGTCGAGAGACCCAGTACTTC.